This is a list of T cell receptor beta chains from one sample in a study of blood T cell repertoires in COVID-19. Method: immunoSEQ multiplex PCR; TCRdb's copy keeps in-frame clones and lacks some. The repertoire holds roughly 15,000 clones, with 70% to 90% as singletons. Sequenced material: peripheral blood. The origin of the receptors is a man aged 65-85 years in a cohort sampled during active COVID-19. Both conserved end residues are part of each CDR3. The order of the fields is CDR3 DNA, CDR3 protein, J gene, V gene, D gene, clone size. D genes are given only for firm matches. Size is stated for part of the rows, as once, few or many counts, or as a class when the clone is expanded.

cdr3_nt: TGTGCCAGCAGCACCGGACTGGCGGCCTACGAGCAGTACTTC
cdr3_aa: CASSTGLAAYEQYF
j_call: TRBJ2-7
v_call: TRBV21-1
d_call: NA
clone_size: NA

cdr3_nt: TGTGCCAGCAGCAACTTATACGAGCAGTACTTC
cdr3_aa: CASSNLYEQYF
j_call: TRBJ2-7
v_call: TRBV5-5
d_call: NA
clone_size: NA

cdr3_nt: TGCGCCAGCAGCCCCCTGGGACTAGCGGGAGACACTAGCACAGATACGCAGTATTTT
cdr3_aa: CASSPLGLAGDTSTDTQYF
j_call: TRBJ2-3
v_call: TRBV4-1
d_call: TRBD2
clone_size: medium-sized

cdr3_nt: TGCAGCGTTGAACGACTAGCGGGAAGGGAGCAGTACTTC
cdr3_aa: CSVERLAGREQYF
j_call: TRBJ2-7
v_call: TRBV29-1
d_call: TRBD2
clone_size: NA

cdr3_nt: TGTGCCAGCAGTTTGGGGACTAGCGGGAGTCTAAACGAGCAGTACTTC
cdr3_aa: CASSLGTSGSLNEQYF
j_call: TRBJ2-7
v_call: TRBV27
d_call: TRBD2
clone_size: NA

cdr3_nt: TGTGCCAGCTCACGAGACGGGCTAGCGGGGTCAGATACGCAGTATTTT
cdr3_aa: CASSRDGLAGSDTQYF
j_call: TRBJ2-3
v_call: TRBV18
d_call: TRBD2
clone_size: NA

cdr3_nt: TGCAGTGCTAGAGAACAGAACCTGATCTTT
cdr3_aa: CSAREQNLIF
j_call: TRBJ1-1
v_call: TRBV20-1
d_call: NA
clone_size: NA

cdr3_nt: TGTGCCAGTAGTATCCCCGGGAGGGGATCCACAGATACGCAGTATTTT
cdr3_aa: CASSIPGRGSTDTQYF
j_call: TRBJ2-3
v_call: TRBV19
d_call: TRBD2
clone_size: NA

cdr3_nt: TGTGCCAGCAAACTAGCGGGAGGCGACACCGGGGAGCTGTTTTTT
cdr3_aa: CASKLAGGDTGELFF
j_call: TRBJ2-2
v_call: TRBV7-2
d_call: TRBD2
clone_size: NA

cdr3_nt: TGTGCCAGCAGTTACTCTCCTAGCGGTCATGAGCAGTTCTTC
cdr3_aa: CASSYSPSGHEQFF
j_call: TRBJ2-1
v_call: TRBV6-5
d_call: TRBD2
clone_size: NA

cdr3_nt: TGTGCCAGCAGTTGGGAGGGGCGTGAGCAGTTCTTC
cdr3_aa: CASSWEGREQFF
j_call: TRBJ2-1
v_call: TRBV6-6
d_call: TRBD2
clone_size: NA

cdr3_nt: TGTGCCAGTAGTCCGCAGACAGGGACCTATGGCTACACCTTC
cdr3_aa: CASSPQTGTYGYTF
j_call: TRBJ1-2
v_call: TRBV19
d_call: TRBD1
clone_size: NA

cdr3_nt: TGTGCCTGGAGTCAAGGGACACTAGCCAAAAACATTCAGTACTTC
cdr3_aa: CAWSQGTLAKNIQYF
j_call: TRBJ2-4
v_call: TRBV30
d_call: NA
clone_size: NA

cdr3_nt: TGTGCCAGCAGCGCAAGTGAGGGTTGGGATACGCAGTATTTT
cdr3_aa: CASSASEGWDTQYF
j_call: TRBJ2-3
v_call: TRBV7-9
d_call: NA
clone_size: NA

cdr3_nt: TGTGCCAGCAGTTTCAGGGTTGGTCAGCCCCAGCATTTT
cdr3_aa: CASSFRVGQPQHF
j_call: TRBJ1-5
v_call: TRBV27
d_call: NA
clone_size: NA

cdr3_nt: TGTGCCAGCACCAGGGTTGGGGTCCACACCGGGGAGCTGTTTTTT
cdr3_aa: CASTRVGVHTGELFF
j_call: TRBJ2-2
v_call: TRBV6-5
d_call: NA
clone_size: NA

cdr3_nt: TGTGCCAGCAACCGCGAGACTAGCGGCCAAGAGACCCAGTACTTC
cdr3_aa: CASNRETSGQETQYF
j_call: TRBJ2-5
v_call: TRBV2
d_call: TRBD2
clone_size: NA

cdr3_nt: TGTGCCAGCAGTTTATCCCCGGGTAACTATGGCTACACCTTC
cdr3_aa: CASSLSPGNYGYTF
j_call: TRBJ1-2
v_call: TRBV28
d_call: NA
clone_size: NA

cdr3_nt: TGTGCCAGCATTTCTTGGACTAGCGTCGACAATGAGCAGTTCTTC
cdr3_aa: CASISWTSVDNEQFF
j_call: TRBJ2-1
v_call: TRBV2
d_call: TRBD2
clone_size: NA

cdr3_nt: TGTGCCAGCAGCCACCGGGACAGCCGTGAGCAGTTCTTC
cdr3_aa: CASSHRDSREQFF
j_call: TRBJ2-1
v_call: TRBV14
d_call: TRBD1
clone_size: NA

cdr3_nt: TGTGCCAGCGTAGGGGGGGCCTCGAGACTCGAGCAGTACTTC
cdr3_aa: CASVGGASRLEQYF
j_call: TRBJ2-7
v_call: TRBV6-5
d_call: NA
clone_size: few

cdr3_nt: TGTGCCAGCACCAAAGCGGGACTAGCGGGAGAGACCCAGTACTTC
cdr3_aa: CASTKAGLAGETQYF
j_call: TRBJ2-5
v_call: TRBV11-2
d_call: TRBD2
clone_size: NA

cdr3_nt: TGTGCCAGTAGTATATCGGGACAAAATCAGCCCCAGCATTTT
cdr3_aa: CASSISGQNQPQHF
j_call: TRBJ1-5
v_call: TRBV19
d_call: NA
clone_size: NA

cdr3_nt: TGTGCCAGCTCACCACGGTCAGGGGGCGGCAATCAGCCCCAGCATTTT
cdr3_aa: CASSPRSGGGNQPQHF
j_call: TRBJ1-5
v_call: TRBV18
d_call: TRBD1
clone_size: NA

cdr3_nt: TGTGCCAGTCTCAACCGGGACAGGGGGACTCTACTCCACTTT
cdr3_aa: CASLNRDRGTLLHF
j_call: TRBJ1-6
v_call: TRBV6-6
d_call: TRBD1
clone_size: few

cdr3_nt: TGCGCCAGCAGCACCCCCTCCGGCTACGAGCAGTACTTC
cdr3_aa: CASSTPSGYEQYF
j_call: TRBJ2-7
v_call: TRBV5-1
d_call: NA
clone_size: few

cdr3_nt: TGTGCCAGCAGGTCGGGGGGGTCCTACAATGAGCAGTTCTTC
cdr3_aa: CASRSGGSYNEQFF
j_call: TRBJ2-1
v_call: TRBV6-5
d_call: TRBD2
clone_size: NA

cdr3_nt: TGTGCCAGCAGTTTTGGGGCAGGGGGGATCGGCTACACCTTC
cdr3_aa: CASSFGAGGIGYTF
j_call: TRBJ1-2
v_call: TRBV28
d_call: TRBD1
clone_size: NA

cdr3_nt: TGTGCCAGCAGTGACAAGGCAGATACGCAGTATTTT
cdr3_aa: CASSDKADTQYF
j_call: TRBJ2-3
v_call: TRBV5-4
d_call: NA
clone_size: NA

cdr3_nt: TGCGCCAGCAGCTTCCGGACAGGGCAAGCCGGGGAGCTGTTTTTT
cdr3_aa: CASSFRTGQAGELFF
j_call: TRBJ2-2
v_call: TRBV5-1
d_call: TRBD1
clone_size: NA

cdr3_nt: TGTGCCAGTAGTCAGGGGCCGAATTCACCCCTCCACTTT
cdr3_aa: CASSQGPNSPLHF
j_call: TRBJ1-6
v_call: TRBV19
d_call: NA
clone_size: NA

cdr3_nt: TGTGCCAGCAGCTTAGACAGGATCTCTGGAAACACCATATATTTT
cdr3_aa: CASSLDRISGNTIYF
j_call: TRBJ1-3
v_call: TRBV7-8
d_call: NA
clone_size: NA

cdr3_nt: TGTGCCAGCAGATACGACAGGGGGCAAGCTAACTATGGCTACACCTTC
cdr3_aa: CASRYDRGQANYGYTF
j_call: TRBJ1-2
v_call: TRBV2
d_call: TRBD1
clone_size: NA

cdr3_nt: TGTGCCAGCAGCCAAATCCGGACTAGCGGGCAAGAGACCCAGTACTTC
cdr3_aa: CASSQIRTSGQETQYF
j_call: TRBJ2-5
v_call: TRBV14
d_call: TRBD2
clone_size: NA

cdr3_nt: TGTGCCAGCAGCTTAGTGGGGGGACAGGGGCCTAATGAAAAACTGTTTTTT
cdr3_aa: CASSLVGGQGPNEKLFF
j_call: TRBJ1-4
v_call: TRBV11-2
d_call: TRBD1
clone_size: NA

cdr3_nt: TGTGCCAGCAGCCTGGACATCTCGTCGGCCCAGCATTTT
cdr3_aa: CASSLDISSAQHF
j_call: TRBJ1-5
v_call: TRBV9
d_call: NA
clone_size: NA

cdr3_nt: TGTGCCAGCAGTGACGAGGTTGGGCAGCCCCAGCATTTT
cdr3_aa: CASSDEVGQPQHF
j_call: TRBJ1-5
v_call: TRBV6-4
d_call: NA
clone_size: NA

cdr3_nt: TGTGCCAGCAGCTTCCCACGGGATCGGGGCGGGGAGCTGTTTTTT
cdr3_aa: CASSFPRDRGGELFF
j_call: TRBJ2-2
v_call: TRBV5-6
d_call: NA
clone_size: NA

cdr3_nt: TGTGCCAGCAGTATAGCGGGAGTCCCCTCCTACGAGCAGTACTTC
cdr3_aa: CASSIAGVPSYEQYF
j_call: TRBJ2-7
v_call: TRBV6-5
d_call: TRBD2
clone_size: NA

cdr3_nt: TGTGCCAGCAGCTTCTGGGGTGAGGGGACCCAGTACTTC
cdr3_aa: CASSFWGEGTQYF
j_call: TRBJ2-5
v_call: TRBV11-1
d_call: NA
clone_size: NA

cdr3_nt: TGCAGCGTTGACGGGAGCGGGTTGGGCAATGAGCAGTTCTTC
cdr3_aa: CSVDGSGLGNEQFF
j_call: TRBJ2-1
v_call: TRBV29-1
d_call: NA
clone_size: NA

cdr3_nt: TGTGCCAGCAGCGGACAGGGAGCGCAGGGGGAAAAACTGTTTTTT
cdr3_aa: CASSGQGAQGEKLFF
j_call: TRBJ1-4
v_call: TRBV7-9
d_call: TRBD1
clone_size: NA

cdr3_nt: TGTGCCAGCAGTTCACCGGGACAGGGACAGGGTGTTTCTCGGGAGCAGTACTTC
cdr3_aa: CASSSPGQGQGVSREQYF
j_call: TRBJ2-7
v_call: TRBV28
d_call: TRBD1
clone_size: NA